These 7 T cell receptor beta chains came from one sample sequenced in a study of follicular helper T cells after annual influenza vaccination. Time point in this sample: 2015-2016 season, pre-vaccination. TCRdb's copy holds only in-frame clones and misses some; the assay was immunoSEQ multiplex PCR. The data hold around 10,000 clones, with more than 65% observed a single time. The sequences come from CXCR5+ CD38- circulating T follicular helper cells from blood, collected on the day of influenza vaccination. Subset specified: circulating Tfh, non-naive CD4+CXCR5+PD-1+ (ICOS+CD38+ or ICOS-CD38-). Receptor source: an adult who received the influenza vaccine.

This chain links TRBV7-2 with TRBJ2-3; D unclear. V lost 4 bases and J lost 1, with 9 bases in between. The germline gives CDR1 SGHTA, CDR2 FQGNSA. CDR3 length equals 14 residues. The CDR3 loop reads CASSSRAGTDTQYF. The CDR3, as DNA: TGTGCCAGCAGCTCCCGGGCGGGCACAGATACGCAGTATTTT.

The chain couples TRBV6-5 to TRBJ2-5; 7 nucleotides line up with TRBD1. After removal of 7 bases from V and 2 bases from J, the junction contained 4 bases not matched to a gene. This CDR3 comprises 13 residues. Germline V gene sequence: CDR1 MNHEY, CDR2 SVGAGI. The CDR3 DNA follows: TGTGCCAGCAAGAAACAGGGGCAAGAGACCCAGTACTTC. As protein: CASKKQGQETQYF.

This chain's CDR3 is CACLSGATEAFF. The CDR3 DNA follows: TGTGCCTGTCTCTCGGGGGCGACTGAAGCTTTCTTT. This chain uses TRBV6-5 with TRBJ1-1; the D gene is possibly TRBD1 (6 bases). Trimming took off 11 bases at V and 5 bases at J, with 15 bases between the two ends. CDR3 length: 12 amino acids. CDR1 and CDR2 (germline): MNHEY, SVGAGI.

This sequence joins TRBV6-5 and TRBJ2-1; TRBD2 aligns across 14 bases. The V gene's germline CDR1 is MNHEY and CDR2 SVGAGI. J gave up 7 bases and V 6 bases, and 5 bases lay outside the gene matches. CDR3 length: 15 residues. The CDR3 sequence is CASSSRLAGGNEQFF. CDR3 nucleotides: TGTGCCAGCAGCAGTCGACTAGCGGGAGGGAATGAGCAGTTCTTC.

This chain uses TRBV4-2 with TRBJ2-3; the D gene is possibly TRBD2 (5 bases). This CDR3 is built from 16 residues. Germline V gene lookup returns CDR1 LGHNA and CDR2 YNFKEQ. With 0 bases removed from V and 4 bases from J, the gap between germline ends came to 14 bases. The chain's CDR3 is CASSQDRGTFADTQYF. In DNA, the CDR3 is TGTGCCAGCAGCCAAGATCGGGGAACCTTCGCAGATACGCAGTATTTT.

The sample holds a few counts of this clone. V gene TRBV2 combines with J gene TRBJ1-6, with 8 bases identical to TRBD1. The CDR3 is 13 amino acids. The germline V gene has CDR1 SNHLY and CDR2 FYNNEI. Germline trimming cut 8 bases from V and 5 bases from J; bases unmatched to any gene: 2. The CDR3, as DNA: TGTGCCAGCGGACAGGGTCATAATTCACCCCTCCACTTT. The encoded protein is CASGQGHNSPLHF.

V and J are TRBV18 and TRBJ2-2, with D perhaps matching TRBD1 or TRBD2 (5 bases each). V gave up 6 bases and J gave up 3 bases, with 8 bases separating them. This CDR3 contains 13 residues. CDR1 and CDR2 from the germline V gene are KGHSH and LQKENI. CDR3 region: CASSGRDTGELFF. The CDR3 bases are TGTGCCAGCTCGGGACGCGACACCGGGGAGCTGTTTTTT.